The TCR beta chain described here comes from a study of cytomegalovirus exposure and HLA in healthy donors. At the level of the study: From HLA-typed donors, an early data release held about 85 million unique TCRs.

The study's findings and limits: Presence/absence analyses rested on an assumption that sequencing depth was roughly uniform across donors. A missense DCLRE1C variant was associated with V- and J-gene trimming of TCR beta chains in a later analysis, and an independent cohort replicated the association.

The J segment lost 7 bases and the V segment lost 0 bases, leaving 2 bases of the junction unmatched. Germline assignment: CDR1 GTSNPN and CDR2 SVGIG (reference sequence). CDR3 length: 13 residues. As for this clone: The antigen is not known.

PCR primers comprised 60 Vbeta and 13 Jbeta primers. Produced via immunoSEQ multiplex PCR; TCRdb's table is partial and in-frame only. The profile covers hundreds of thousands of clones, with approximately 80% appearing a single time and approximately 0.62% taken by the ten largest. The chain carries TRBV30 and TRBJ1-4, with 7 positions matching TRBD1. This receptor was obtained from a woman in her 40s in good health and CMV-seronegative. The sample comprised PBMCs. The CDR3 here is CAWSVRDSEKLFF. CDR3 nucleotides: TGTGCCTGGAGTGTAAGGGACAGTGAAAAACTGTTTTTT.